Below, 3 T cell receptor beta chains from the same sample are listed, as sequenced in a study of blood T cell repertoires in COVID-19. Using immunoSEQ multiplex PCR, the repertoire was profiled, and TCRdb retains in-frame clones only, with some absent. The repertoire holds some 69,000 clones, with less than 95% as singletons. Input material: peripheral blood. The receptor set was obtained from a man aged 45-60 years with COVID-19, enrolled during active disease.

The V call is TRBV2, the J call TRBJ2-3, with TRBD2 identical over 10 bases. CDR1 and CDR2 from the germline V gene are SNHLY and FYNNEI. The CDR3 contains 15 residues. V trimming: 5 bases; J trimming: 2 bases; junction bases outside the gene matches: 4. CDR3 amino acids: CASSRTSGYTDTQYF. For the CDR3, the DNA is TGTGCCAGCAGTCGGACTAGCGGTTACACAGATACGCAGTATTTT.

The CDR3 DNA is TGTGCCAGCAGCCGATCGGGGGGGACAGGGAGGGAAAAACTGTTTTTT. Its protein is CASSRSGGTGREKLFF. The genes are TRBV5-4 and TRBJ1-4, with 9 bases matching TRBD1. The V gene end was trimmed by 4 bases and the J gene end by 8 bases; junction bases not matched to a gene: 12. CDR3 length: 16 residues. CDR1 is SGHNT, CDR2 YYREEE, per germline (reference sequence).

In its sample, this clone was seen a few times. The chain combines TRBV3-1 (or the pseudogene TRBV3-2) with TRBJ2-4, with D unresolved. Germline V gene sequence: CDR1 LGHDT, CDR2 YNNKEL (reference sequence). This CDR3 is 17 amino acids long. V was shortened by 5 bases and J by 4 bases, with 21 bases between the two germline ends. The CDR3 sequence is CASSWPVPIQRKNIQYF. CDR3 in DNA: TGTGCCAGCAGCTGGCCAGTTCCCATTCAAAGAAAAAACATTCAGTACTTC.